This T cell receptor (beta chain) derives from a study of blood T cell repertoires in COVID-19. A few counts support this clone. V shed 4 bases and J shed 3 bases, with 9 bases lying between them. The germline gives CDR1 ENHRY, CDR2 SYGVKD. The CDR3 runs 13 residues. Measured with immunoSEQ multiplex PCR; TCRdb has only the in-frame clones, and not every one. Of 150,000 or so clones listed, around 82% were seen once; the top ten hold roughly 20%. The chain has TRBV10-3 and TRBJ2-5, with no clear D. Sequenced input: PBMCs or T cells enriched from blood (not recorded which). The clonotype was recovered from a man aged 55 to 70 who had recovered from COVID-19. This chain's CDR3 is CAISVDSEETQYF. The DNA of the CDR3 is TGTGCCATCAGTGTTGACTCTGAAGAGACCCAGTACTTC.